This is a list of T cell receptor beta chains from one sample in a study of T cell responses to AZD1222 COVID-19 vaccine. This table comes from immunoSEQ multiplex PCR, and its TCRdb copy is limited to in-frame clones, with some not included. The sample holds under 200,000 clones, 85% to 95% seen once. The sample here was peripheral blood, taken on day 0 of AZD1222 vaccination. All receptors derive from an adult in good health. The CDR3 runs from the conserved cysteine through the conserved F or W. D genes are given only for firm matches. Clone size is given for some rows only: seen once, a few or many times, or a class if the clone is expanded.

J gene: TRBJ1-1; V gene: TRBV9; D gene: -; clone size: once; CDR3 protein: CASSLGQLNTEAFF; CDR3 DNA: TGTGCCAGCAGTTTAGGACAACTGAACACTGAAGCTTTCTTT
J gene: TRBJ1-4; V gene: TRBV19; D gene: -; clone size: -; CDR3 protein: CASSIEWRGANEKLFF; CDR3 DNA: TGTGCCAGTAGTATAGAATGGCGGGGGGCAAATGAAAAACTGTTTTTT
J gene: TRBJ2-1; V gene: TRBV27; D gene: -; clone size: -; CDR3 protein: CASSSGGHNEQFF; CDR3 DNA: TGTGCCAGCAGTTCGGGCGGACACAATGAGCAGTTCTTC
J gene: TRBJ2-1; V gene: TRBV10-3; D gene: TRBD1; clone size: -; CDR3 protein: CAISEGQGKHNEQFF; CDR3 DNA: TGTGCCATCAGTGAAGGACAGGGGAAGCACAATGAGCAGTTCTTC
J gene: TRBJ2-3; V gene: TRBV5-1; D gene: -; clone size: -; CDR3 protein: CASGRDGGTTDTQYF; CDR3 DNA: TGCGCCAGCGGACGGGACGGTGGGACCACAGATACGCAGTATTTT
J gene: TRBJ2-3; V gene: TRBV24-1; D gene: TRBD2; clone size: -; CDR3 protein: CATNSGGPDTQYF; CDR3 DNA: TGTGCCACTAATTCGGGGGGACCAGATACGCAGTATTTT
J gene: TRBJ1-2; V gene: TRBV28; D gene: -; clone size: -; CDR3 protein: CATARTREQDYGYTF; CDR3 DNA: TGTGCCACCGCCAGGACAAGGGAACAGGACTATGGCTACACCTTC
J gene: TRBJ2-7; V gene: TRBV7-7; D gene: -; clone size: -; CDR3 protein: CASSSSPLSYEQYF; CDR3 DNA: TGTGCTAGCAGCTCTAGTCCCCTGAGCTACGAGCAGTACTTC
J gene: TRBJ1-2; V gene: TRBV6-5; D gene: -; clone size: -; CDR3 protein: CASSFDGYGYTF; CDR3 DNA: TGTGCCAGCAGTTTCGACGGCTATGGCTACACCTTC
J gene: TRBJ2-5; V gene: TRBV28; D gene: TRBD1; clone size: -; CDR3 protein: CASSPYRGPQETQYF; CDR3 DNA: TGTGCCAGCAGTCCCTACAGGGGACCCCAAGAGACCCAGTACTTC
J gene: TRBJ2-1; V gene: TRBV18; D gene: TRBD2; clone size: -; CDR3 protein: CASSPLGRAVDEQFF; CDR3 DNA: TGTGCCAGCTCACCACTCGGGAGGGCTGTCGATGAGCAGTTCTTC
J gene: TRBJ2-3; V gene: TRBV6-1; D gene: TRBD1; clone size: -; CDR3 protein: CASSDHDRGSTDTQYF; CDR3 DNA: TGTGCCAGCAGTGACCACGACAGGGGGAGCACAGATACGCAGTATTTT
J gene: TRBJ2-2; V gene: TRBV30; D gene: TRBD1; clone size: -; CDR3 protein: CAWSATGKAGELFF; CDR3 DNA: TGTGCCTGGAGTGCGACAGGGAAGGCCGGGGAGCTGTTTTTT
J gene: TRBJ1-6; V gene: TRBV27; D gene: TRBD1; clone size: -; CDR3 protein: CASSLGTGANSPLHF; CDR3 DNA: TGTGCCAGCAGTTTAGGGACAGGGGCTAATTCACCCCTCCACTTT
J gene: TRBJ1-3; V gene: TRBV5-6; D gene: -; clone size: -; CDR3 protein: CASSLRTPGNTIYF; CDR3 DNA: TGTGCCAGCAGCTTGAGGACTCCTGGAAACACCATATATTTT
J gene: TRBJ2-5; V gene: TRBV5-1; D gene: TRBD2; clone size: -; CDR3 protein: CASYRGRGAQETQYF; CDR3 DNA: TGCGCCAGCTATCGCGGGAGAGGAGCCCAAGAGACCCAGTACTTC
J gene: TRBJ1-2; V gene: TRBV18; D gene: -; clone size: -; CDR3 protein: CASSPPGRAGGYTF; CDR3 DNA: TGTGCCAGCTCACCACCGGGTCGGGCCGGTGGCTACACCTTC
J gene: TRBJ2-1; V gene: TRBV2; D gene: TRBD1; clone size: once; CDR3 protein: CARGTVYNEQFF; CDR3 DNA: TGTGCCAGGGGGACAGTTTACAATGAGCAGTTCTTC
J gene: TRBJ2-1; V gene: TRBV6-5; D gene: -; clone size: once; CDR3 protein: CASKRGSYNEQFF; CDR3 DNA: TGTGCCAGCAAAAGGGGCTCCTACAATGAGCAGTTCTTC
J gene: TRBJ1-5; V gene: TRBV11-2; D gene: -; clone size: -; CDR3 protein: CASSLSRSNQPQHF; CDR3 DNA: TGTGCCAGCAGCTTATCCCGGAGCAATCAGCCCCAGCATTTT
J gene: TRBJ2-5; V gene: TRBV27; D gene: TRBD2; clone size: once; CDR3 protein: CASSLRVAGIQETQYF; CDR3 DNA: TGTGCCAGCAGTTTAAGGGTAGCGGGCATTCAAGAGACCCAGTACTTC
J gene: TRBJ2-5; V gene: TRBV11-3; D gene: TRBD1; clone size: -; CDR3 protein: CASSPGTGGGWETQYF; CDR3 DNA: TGTGCCAGCAGCCCCGGGACAGGAGGGGGATGGGAGACCCAGTACTTC
J gene: TRBJ1-1; V gene: TRBV5-5; D gene: -; clone size: -; CDR3 protein: CASSAYLNTEAFF; CDR3 DNA: TGTGCCAGCAGCGCATACCTGAACACTGAAGCTTTCTTT
J gene: TRBJ1-3; V gene: TRBV5-1; D gene: -; clone size: once; CDR3 protein: CASSSQGLSGNTIYF; CDR3 DNA: TGCGCCAGCAGCTCCCAGGGGCTGTCTGGAAACACCATATATTTT
J gene: TRBJ2-6; V gene: TRBV6-5; D gene: -; clone size: -; CDR3 protein: CASIRPGANVLTF; CDR3 DNA: TGTGCCAGCATTAGACCTGGGGCCAACGTCCTGACTTTC
J gene: TRBJ1-2; V gene: TRBV5-5; D gene: -; clone size: once; CDR3 protein: CASSLVDNYGYTF; CDR3 DNA: TGTGCCAGCAGCTTGGTAGATAACTATGGCTACACCTTC
J gene: TRBJ2-7; V gene: TRBV20-1; D gene: -; clone size: -; CDR3 protein: CSARGVYEQYF; CDR3 DNA: TGCAGTGCTAGAGGGGTCTACGAGCAGTACTTC
J gene: TRBJ2-3; V gene: TRBV24-1; D gene: TRBD1; clone size: -; CDR3 protein: CATSGAQAGTGQTDTQYF; CDR3 DNA: TGTGCCACCAGTGGAGCCCAGGCCGGGACAGGGCAGACAGATACGCAGTATTTT
J gene: TRBJ2-1; V gene: TRBV27; D gene: TRBD2; clone size: -; CDR3 protein: CASSQMGGDNEQFF; CDR3 DNA: TGTGCCAGCAGCCAAATGGGAGGGGACAATGAGCAGTTCTTC
J gene: TRBJ1-5; V gene: TRBV7-9; D gene: -; clone size: -; CDR3 protein: CASSSNREGNQPQHF; CDR3 DNA: TGTGCCAGCAGCTCCAACAGGGAAGGGAATCAGCCCCAGCATTTT
J gene: TRBJ2-5; V gene: TRBV4-1; D gene: TRBD2; clone size: -; CDR3 protein: CASSPDRGRAETQYF; CDR3 DNA: TGCGCCAGCAGCCCCGACCGGGGGAGGGCCGAGACCCAGTACTTC
J gene: TRBJ1-4; V gene: TRBV19; D gene: TRBD1; clone size: -; CDR3 protein: CASSPGQGSEKLFF; CDR3 DNA: TGTGCCAGTAGCCCGGGACAGGGGAGTGAAAAACTGTTTTTT
J gene: TRBJ1-1; V gene: TRBV19; D gene: -; clone size: -; CDR3 protein: CASSIKGTQGEAFF; CDR3 DNA: TGTGCCAGTAGTATCAAGGGGACACAGGGAGAAGCTTTCTTT
J gene: TRBJ2-7; V gene: TRBV10-2; D gene: TRBD2; clone size: -; CDR3 protein: CASKGVAGGPGEQYF; CDR3 DNA: TGCGCCAGCAAGGGGGTGGCGGGAGGGCCGGGCGAGCAGTACTTC
J gene: TRBJ2-7; V gene: TRBV28; D gene: TRBD1; clone size: -; CDR3 protein: CASSLLGTGGEQYF; CDR3 DNA: TGTGCCAGCAGTTTACTAGGGACAGGGGGCGAGCAGTACTTC
J gene: TRBJ1-6; V gene: TRBV27; D gene: -; clone size: once; CDR3 protein: CASSRRQDLSYNSPLHF; CDR3 DNA: TGTGCCAGCAGCCGACGACAGGACCTCTCCTATAATTCACCCCTCCACTTT
J gene: TRBJ2-5; V gene: TRBV28; D gene: -; clone size: -; CDR3 protein: CASSSVQGQETQYF; CDR3 DNA: TGTGCCAGCAGTTCTGTCCAGGGGCAAGAGACCCAGTACTTC
J gene: TRBJ1-6; V gene: TRBV5-5; D gene: -; clone size: few; CDR3 protein: CASSWTDSSNSPLHF; CDR3 DNA: TGTGCCAGCAGCTGGACAGACTCGTCCAATTCACCCCTCCACTTT
J gene: TRBJ2-3; V gene: TRBV7-3; D gene: -; clone size: -; CDR3 protein: CASSYRADSDTQYF; CDR3 DNA: TGTGCCAGCAGCTACCGAGCGGATTCAGATACGCAGTATTTT
J gene: TRBJ2-1; V gene: TRBV5-1; D gene: -; clone size: -; CDR3 protein: CASSFDGPTPDEQFF; CDR3 DNA: TGCGCCAGCAGCTTCGATGGGCCTACTCCCGATGAGCAGTTCTTC
J gene: TRBJ2-7; V gene: TRBV11-3; D gene: -; clone size: -; CDR3 protein: CASSLDGSGTPSYEQYF; CDR3 DNA: TGTGCCAGCAGCTTAGATGGGTCCGGGACACCCTCCTACGAGCAGTACTTC